This is a list of T cell receptor beta chains from one sample in a study of blood T cell repertoires in COVID-19. Generated by immunoSEQ multiplex PCR, the TCRdb table keeps only in-frame clones and is missing some. The table records about 60,000 clones, over 60% of them present only once. Sequenced: peripheral blood. Receptor source: a man aged 25 to 45 with COVID-19, enrolled during active disease. The conserved cysteine and the conserved F or W are not part of the CDR3 here. The D gene is left open where the match is weak. Part of the rows lack a size; the others show once, few, many or a class for expanded clones.

D gene,V gene,clone size,CDR3 protein
-,TRBV11-3,-,ASIRDSETGTEAF
-,TRBV11-2,-,ASSLTGLGTEAF
TRBD2,TRBV14,-,ASSHLRTSGRAQF
-,TRBV14,-,ASSQMVSGRYEQY
TRBD2,TRBV15,-,ATSRETAGDSYNEQF
TRBD2,TRBV2,few,ASSAWGGRWGTYEQY
TRBD1,TRBV28,-,ASSLVGGGYEQY
-,TRBV3-1/TRBV3-2,-,ASTAGASGYT
-,TRBV5-6,-,ASSIVGREEDEQY
-,TRBV11-3,-,ASSLSQYNSPLH
TRBD1,TRBV28,-,ASKDRGLHLNTEAF
TRBD1,TRBV14,-,ASSHGQGGTDTQY
-,TRBV24-1,-,ATSDLGQFLITGELF
TRBD2,TRBV6-4,-,ASSDPSESGGASNEQF
-,TRBV10-3,-,AISESGGSGTDTQY
TRBD2,TRBV6-2/TRBV6-3,-,ASSGLAGVREQY
TRBD1,TRBV20-1,-,SASRTGGRTEAF
TRBD1,TRBV24-1,-,ATSDPGTGAGNEQF
TRBD1,TRBV12-5,-,ASGPAGTGEGNEQF
-,TRBV2,-,ASSPQLFQETQY
-,TRBV29-1,-,SVEVREGLGYT
TRBD1,TRBV27,many,ASGTGVSPLH
TRBD1,TRBV27,-,ASSPLIGTGGGRVGEKLF
-,TRBV2,-,ASRPLTASNEKLF
TRBD2,TRBV6-4,few,ASSEIAGGPPDTQY
-,TRBV20-1,few,SASPGGGGQPQH
TRBD2,TRBV29-1,-,SVETSGRVNEQF
-,TRBV28,-,ASSPGDQEKLF
-,TRBV7-9,-,ASSFGHGEYSNQPQH
TRBD1,TRBV7-9,-,ASSFSTGGAEQY
TRBD2,TRBV6-6,-,ASRPGTSETDTQY
TRBD1,TRBV19,medium-sized,ASRPAGTGFSGANVLT
TRBD1,TRBV28,-,ASSDSGTGSRNEQY
TRBD2,TRBV30,-,AWSVASGGARNEQF
-,TRBV5-6,once,ASSPGQPRDGEQY
TRBD1,TRBV10-1,few,ASSEPGQGRAEAF
-,TRBV4-2,-,ASSQVQASDTQY
-,TRBV30,-,AWSKTLRSQH
-,TRBV18,-,ASSRARNSPLH
-,TRBV12-3/TRBV12-4,-,ASSLPDSYEQY
TRBD2,TRBV4-1,-,ASSRLLLAGDNEQF
-,TRBV28,-,ASSPSTIYGTEAF
TRBD1,TRBV6-4,-,ASSDSDRGEQF
-,TRBV6-1,-,ASSEGTGGVTNEKLF
-,TRBV6-5,-,ASSYQRASSYEQY
TRBD1,TRBV2,-,ASSGGQGNTEAF
-,TRBV19,-,ASSRQVYSNQPQH
-,TRBV6-5,-,ASSLSGSSYNEQF
-,TRBV4-3,once,ASSQGGDYEQY
-,TRBV7-3,-,ASSLGTDTQY
-,TRBV3-1/TRBV3-2,-,ATHSRHLTNRGLGEKLF
TRBD2,TRBV27,-,ASSLSGTNPRGQF
TRBD2,TRBV18,-,ASSPPTSGITDTQY